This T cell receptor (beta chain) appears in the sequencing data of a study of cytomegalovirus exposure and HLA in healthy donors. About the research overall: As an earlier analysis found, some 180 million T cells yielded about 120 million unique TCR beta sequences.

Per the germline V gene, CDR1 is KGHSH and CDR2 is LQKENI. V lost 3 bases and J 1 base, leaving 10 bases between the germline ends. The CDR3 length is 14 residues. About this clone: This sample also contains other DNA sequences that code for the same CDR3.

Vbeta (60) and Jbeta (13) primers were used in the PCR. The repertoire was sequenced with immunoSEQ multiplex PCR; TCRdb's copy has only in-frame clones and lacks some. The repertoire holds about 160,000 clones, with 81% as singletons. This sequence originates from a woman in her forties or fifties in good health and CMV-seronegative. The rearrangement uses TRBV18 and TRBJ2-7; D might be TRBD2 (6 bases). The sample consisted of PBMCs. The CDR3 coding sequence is TGTGCCAGCTCACCGGGACTGGCTTCCTACGAGCAGTACTTC. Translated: CASSPGLASYEQYF.